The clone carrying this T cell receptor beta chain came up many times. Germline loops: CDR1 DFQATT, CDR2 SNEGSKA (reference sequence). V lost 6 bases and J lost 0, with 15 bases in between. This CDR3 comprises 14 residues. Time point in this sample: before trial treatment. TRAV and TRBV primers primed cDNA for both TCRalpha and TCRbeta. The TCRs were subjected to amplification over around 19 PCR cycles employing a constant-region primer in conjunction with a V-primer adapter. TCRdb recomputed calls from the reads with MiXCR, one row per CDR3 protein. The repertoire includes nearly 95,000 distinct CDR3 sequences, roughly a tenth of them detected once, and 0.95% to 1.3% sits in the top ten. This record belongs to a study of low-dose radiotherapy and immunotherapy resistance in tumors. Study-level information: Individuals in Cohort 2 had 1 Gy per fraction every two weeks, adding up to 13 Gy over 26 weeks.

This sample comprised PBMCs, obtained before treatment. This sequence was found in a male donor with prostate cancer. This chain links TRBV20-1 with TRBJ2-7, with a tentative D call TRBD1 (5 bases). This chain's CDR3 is CSASWGSSSYEQYF. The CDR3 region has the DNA TGCAGTGCGTCCTGGGGCTCCAGCTCCTACGAGCAGTACTTC.